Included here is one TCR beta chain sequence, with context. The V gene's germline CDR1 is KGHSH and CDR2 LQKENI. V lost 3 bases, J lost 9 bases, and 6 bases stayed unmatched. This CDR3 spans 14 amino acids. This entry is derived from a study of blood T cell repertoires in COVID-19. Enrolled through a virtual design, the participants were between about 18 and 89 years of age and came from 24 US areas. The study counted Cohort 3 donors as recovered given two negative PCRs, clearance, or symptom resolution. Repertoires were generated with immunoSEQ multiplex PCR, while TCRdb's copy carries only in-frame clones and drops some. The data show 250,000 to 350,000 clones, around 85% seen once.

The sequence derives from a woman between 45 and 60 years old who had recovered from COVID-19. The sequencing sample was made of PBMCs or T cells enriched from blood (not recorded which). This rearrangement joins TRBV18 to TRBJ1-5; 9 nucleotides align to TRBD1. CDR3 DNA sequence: TGTGCCAGCTCACCCCAGGGACAGGGTGCGCCCCAGCATTTT. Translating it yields CASSPQGQGAPQHF. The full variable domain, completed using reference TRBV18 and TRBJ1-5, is NAGVMQNPRHLVRRRGQEARLRCSPMKGHSHVYWYRQLPEEGLKFMVYLQKENIIDESGMPKERFSAEFPKEGPSILRIQQVVRGDSAAYFCASSPQGQGAPQHFGDGTRLSIL.